This T cell receptor beta chain emerged from a study of T cell changes during pregnancy in multiple sclerosis. Sequencing was performed with immunoSEQ multiplex PCR; in TCRdb, only in-frame clones are kept and a portion is missing. The profile shows 55,000 to 70,000 clones, 93% of them singletons. The clonotype comes from a female donor with multiple sclerosis, enrolled in a pregnancy study. Specimen: peripheral blood, collected after pregnancy.

As DNA, the CDR3 is TGCAGTGCTAATGGGCCCAATGAGCAGTTCTTC. Protein: CSANGPNEQFF. The chain employs TRBV20-1 and TRBJ2-1; D not certain. Trimming took 4 bases from V and 6 from J, leaving 7 bases between them. Germline CDR1 is DFQATT and CDR2 is SNEGSKA (reference sequence). The CDR3 totals 11 residues.